Listed below are T cell receptor beta chains from one sample, sequenced in a study of blood T cell repertoires in COVID-19. Clones were sequenced by immunoSEQ multiplex PCR, and TCRdb holds only the in-frame ones, with some missing. This table has about 480,000 clones, around 89% appearing once. Source material: peripheral blood. Receptors were obtained from a woman in her twenties or thirties with acute or convalescent COVID-19. Each CDR3 is given with its conserved first and last residue. The D gene is left open where the match is weak. Size tells how often a clone was seen (once, few, many) or the class of an expanded clone, and some rows leave it out.

>TRBJ1-5|TRBV12-5|.|.
TGTGCTAGTGGCTCGTTTAGGCCCCCACAGGGAAGGGGGCAGCCCCAGCATTTT
CASGSFRPPQGRGQPQHF
>TRBJ2-7|TRBV29-1|.|once
TGCAGCGCCTCAATCCAACAAGCCTACGAGCAGTACTTC
CSASIQQAYEQYF
>TRBJ2-7|TRBV5-1|TRBD1|.
TGCGCCAGCAGCCCGGGACAGGGGATATACGAGCAGTACTTC
CASSPGQGIYEQYF
>TRBJ1-6|TRBV12-5|TRBD1|.
TGTGCTAGTGGCTTAGGGACAGAGAATTCACCCCTCCACTTT
CASGLGTENSPLHF
>TRBJ2-1|TRBV5-1|TRBD1|.
TGCGCCAGCAGCAGAATAACAGGGGGGTCGGAGCAGTTCTTC
CASSRITGGSEQFF
>TRBJ1-1|TRBV7-9|.|.
TGTGCCAGCAGCTTCTTACGCCCTTGGCCTGAAGCTTTCTTT
CASSFLRPWPEAFF
>TRBJ2-7|TRBV19|.|.
TGTGCCAGTAGTATAACTGTGGGAGCGGCCGAGCAGTACTTC
CASSITVGAAEQYF
>TRBJ2-1|TRBV3-1/TRBV3-2|TRBD1|.
TGTGCCAGCAGCCAAATTGGGACAGGGGGCAATGAGCAGTTCTTC
CASSQIGTGGNEQFF
>TRBJ1-2|TRBV5-4|TRBD1|.
TGTGCCAGCAGCCCGATCGGGACAGGGGGCGTGAGTGGCTACACCTTC
CASSPIGTGGVSGYTF
>TRBJ2-1|TRBV5-1|TRBD2|.
TGCGCCAGCAGCTTGGAGTCCCCGGGGGGTCGCAATGAGCAGTTCTTC
CASSLESPGGRNEQFF
>TRBJ2-1|TRBV4-1|TRBD1|.
TGCGCCAGCAGCCAAGAGCCAGATCAGGGGGCGCTAGGTGAGCAGTTCTTC
CASSQEPDQGALGEQFF
>TRBJ1-5|TRBV6-1|.|.
TGTGCCAGCAGTGAACTGGGGAGGTATCGGGGCAATCAGCCCCAGCATTTT
CASSELGRYRGNQPQHF
>TRBJ1-1|TRBV12-1|.|.
TGTGCCAGCAGCCCGTGGGGGACCGGGGGATCTGAAGCTTTCTTT
CASSPWGTGGSEAFF
>TRBJ1-2|TRBV7-9|TRBD1|.
TGTGCCAGCAGCCGGGGACAGGGGAGTGGCTACACCTTC
CASSRGQGSGYTF
>TRBJ2-3|TRBV5-1|TRBD1|once
TGCGCCAGCAGCCTCGACAGGGGCCCAGATACGCAGTATTTT
CASSLDRGPDTQYF
>TRBJ2-2|TRBV15|.|.
TGTGCCACCAGCAGAGCTGGGGGGAGGTCCGGGGAGCTGTTTTTT
CATSRAGGRSGELFF
>TRBJ1-4|TRBV30|.|.
TGTGCCTGGTTGGGGCCCCCCTATGAAAAACTGTTTTTT
CAWLGPPYEKLFF
>TRBJ2-7|TRBV27|.|.
TGTGCCAGCAGTATAACTGCCGGGACAAACTCCTACGAGCAGTACTTC
CASSITAGTNSYEQYF
>TRBJ2-1|TRBV5-5|TRBD1|.
TGTGCCAGCAACGGAGACGTCCCGACAGGGGATGAGCAGTTCTTC
CASNGDVPTGDEQFF
>TRBJ1-2|TRBV28|.|.
TGTGCCAGCAGTCCACCAGGATTTCAAGGCTATGGCTACACCTTC
CASSPPGFQGYGYTF
>TRBJ1-2|TRBV5-1|.|.
TGCGCCAGCAGCTTGGCCGGGGTTTCCAACTATGGCTACACCTTC
CASSLAGVSNYGYTF
>TRBJ2-1|TRBV5-1|.|.
TGCGCCAGCAGCTTGGAAGGTGACAGAGCCTACAATGAGCAGTTCTTC
CASSLEGDRAYNEQFF
>TRBJ2-7|TRBV27|TRBD2|.
TGTGCCAGCAGCCAGAGCGGGGGGCGTACCTACGAGCAGTACTTC
CASSQSGGRTYEQYF
>TRBJ2-7|TRBV4-1|.|.
TGCGCCAGCAGCCAGGACTATGCCTACGAGCAGTACTTC
CASSQDYAYEQYF
>TRBJ1-6|TRBV28|.|few
TGTGCCAGCGGGACTGGAAATTCACCCCTCCACTTT
CASGTGNSPLHF
>TRBJ1-2|TRBV6-5|.|few
TGTGCCAGCAGTTACTCACGGTTTTGGGGCTACACCTTC
CASSYSRFWGYTF
>TRBJ2-7|TRBV4-1|.|.
TGCGCCAGCAGCCTGGCGGCTGCCGTGACCTACGAGCAGTACTTC
CASSLAAAVTYEQYF
>TRBJ2-3|TRBV30|TRBD1|.
TGTGCCTGGAGTCTGGGGACAGGTGAGGCAGATACGCAGTATTTT
CAWSLGTGEADTQYF
>TRBJ2-1|TRBV9|.|.
TGTGCCAGCAGCCTTTCAACCACTCCGACAAGCTCCTACAATGAGCAGTTCTTC
CASSLSTTPTSSYNEQFF
>TRBJ1-2|TRBV5-1|TRBD1|.
TGCGCCAGCAGCTTAGGGGGACAGTCCTATGGCTACACCTTC
CASSLGGQSYGYTF
>TRBJ2-1|TRBV27|TRBD1|.
TGTGCCACTAACAGGGGGCCCCCGGGGTTTGAGCAGTTCTTC
CATNRGPPGFEQFF
>TRBJ1-2|TRBV30|.|.
TGTGCCTGGAGCAGGGCAGGCGCCTTCATGGGCTATGGCTACACCTTC
CAWSRAGAFMGYGYTF
>TRBJ2-7|TRBV14|.|.
TGTGCCAGCAGCCAAGATCCGCTATCCTACGAGCAGTACTTC
CASSQDPLSYEQYF
>TRBJ2-1|TRBV5-6|TRBD1|once
TGTGCCAGCAGCTTGTCCGGGACAGGGCATTTCAATGAGCAGTTCTTC
CASSLSGTGHFNEQFF
>TRBJ2-1|TRBV29-1|TRBD2|.
TGCAGCGTTGCCGGGGGGGCCTACAATGAGCAGTTCTTC
CSVAGGAYNEQFF
>TRBJ2-7|TRBV19|TRBD1|.
TGTGCCAGTAGTTCAAGGACAGGGGGGAGCTACGAGCAGTACTTC
CASSSRTGGSYEQYF
>TRBJ2-5|TRBV6-5|.|.
TGTGCCAGCGGACAGTGGGGCTCGGAGACCCAGTACTTC
CASGQWGSETQYF
>TRBJ2-5|TRBV3-1/TRBV3-2|.|.
TGTGCCAGCAGCCATCTGGAGACCCAGTACTTC
CASSHLETQYF
>TRBJ2-7|TRBV5-1|.|.
TGCGCCAGCAGCGACGGGGGAGCCGTGGGGGAGCAGTACTTC
CASSDGGAVGEQYF
>TRBJ2-2|TRBV5-4|.|.
TGTGCCAGCAGCTTGGGGGGGCTACTCCCGAACACCGGGGAGCTGTTTTTT
CASSLGGLLPNTGELFF
>TRBJ1-4|TRBV7-2|.|.
TGTGCCAGCAGCACCCGAGGTCGCAGGGCAGCTAATGAAAAACTGTTTTTT
CASSTRGRRAANEKLFF
>TRBJ1-5|TRBV5-1|.|.
TGCGCCAGCAGCCTCGTGGGCGACCAGCCCCAGCATTTT
CASSLVGDQPQHF
>TRBJ2-2|TRBV9|TRBD2|.
TGTGCCAGCAGCGTAAACTTTAGGGTTAGCGGGGGACCGAACACCGGGGAGCTGTTTTTT
CASSVNFRVSGGPNTGELFF
>TRBJ2-7|TRBV21-1|.|.
TGTGCCAGCAGCAAAGAGGTGGCAGGCGAATCCTACGAGCAGTACTTC
CASSKEVAGESYEQYF
>TRBJ1-5|TRBV28|.|.
TGTGCCAGCAGTTTTGTTTCGAATAGAAATCAGCCCCAGCATTTT
CASSFVSNRNQPQHF
>TRBJ2-7|TRBV7-9|TRBD2|.
TGTGCCAGCAGCTTAGGCGGACTAGCGGGGGGGCCCTACGAGCAGTACTTC
CASSLGGLAGGPYEQYF
>TRBJ1-2|TRBV9|TRBD1|.
TGTGCCAGCAGCGGACAGGGCTATTCCGGCTACACCTTC
CASSGQGYSGYTF
>TRBJ2-1|TRBV28|.|once
TGTGCCAGCAGTCCAACAGGGCGCTCCTACAATGAGCAGTTCTTC
CASSPTGRSYNEQFF
>TRBJ2-1|TRBV28|.|.
TGTGCCAGCAGTCGGATGAACAGGGACTACAATGAGCAGTTCTTC
CASSRMNRDYNEQFF
>TRBJ1-5|TRBV6-5|TRBD1|.
TGTGCCACCCGGACAGGGGGGGGTGACCAGCCCCAGCATTTT
CATRTGGGDQPQHF
>TRBJ2-5|TRBV7-9|TRBD1|.
TGTGCCAGCAGCTTAAAAGGGACAGGGGGACCGAACCAAGAGACCCAGTACTTC
CASSLKGTGGPNQETQYF
>TRBJ1-6|TRBV6-6|TRBD1|few
TGTGCCAGCAGCTACGGGCCTCTCCACAGGGGGTTGGGAGTTAATTCACCCCTCCACTTT
CASSYGPLHRGLGVNSPLHF
>TRBJ2-3|TRBV2|TRBD1|.
TGTGCCAGCAGTGACAGGGGGCCACGCATTAGCACAGATACGCAGTATTTT
CASSDRGPRISTDTQYF